This T cell receptor (beta chain) was profiled in a study of blood T cells in healthy people across ages. Broader study findings: Researchers deemed the diversity estimates from one million T cells underestimates. There were more naive CD4+ cells and higher diversity in long-lived donors than in aged donors.

On this clonotype itself: Antigen: not known.

Using a J-beta primer mix together with a sample-barcoded 5' primer, a second PCR was run for roughly 6 to 12 cycles. Each CDR3 protein gets one entry after TCRdb re-called the 5' RACE reads with MiXCR. This table has some 690,000 distinct CDR3 sequences, 22% appearing once. About 10 milliliters of peripheral blood were drawn from each donor into EDTA-treated tubes. Germline CDR1 and CDR2: SGHVS and FNYEAQ. CDR3 length: 16 residues. Trimming removed 3 bases at V and 0 bases at J, with 13 bases between. The genes are TRBV7-6 and TRBJ2-3, with D perhaps matching TRBD1 (5 bases). Material: blood. The sequence was collected from a man between 65 and 79 years old in good health. DNA of the CDR3: TGTGCCAGCAGCTTTGGACAACCCTTTAGCACAGATACGCAGTATTTT. It is translated as CASSFGQPFSTDTQYF. The complete variable domain, with remaining parts taken from reference TRBV7-6 and TRBJ2-3, reads GAGVSQSPRYKVTKRGQDVALRCDPISGHVSLYWYRQALGQGPEFLTYFNYEAQQDKSGLPNDRFSAERPEGSISTLTIQRTEQRDSAMYRCASSFGQPFSTDTQYFGPGTRLTVL.